This note documents a single TCR beta chain sequence. Positive CCR7 selection of CD45RO-negative cells yielded the naive CD8 cells, and terminally differentiated effector memory CD45RA+ cells were excluded. This entry comes from a study of shared clonotypes between healthy human individuals. The CDR3 has 15 amino acids. CDR1 and CDR2 (germline): SNHLY, FYNNEI. V gave up 5 bases and J gave up 3 bases; unmatched junction bases: 8. The table came from immunoSEQ multiplex PCR; TCRdb's copy has only in-frame clones and leaves some out. The sample has around 2,000,000 clones; about 95% are singletons. The chain links TRBV2 to TRBJ1-1; 8 bases are a match to TRBD1. Sequencing was carried out using naive CD8+ T cells sorted from blood. The receptor comes from a man aged 18 to 35 in good health. Written as DNA, the CDR3 is TGTGCCAGCAGTTGGACAGGGCGGTGGGACACTGAAGCTTTCTTT. Protein product: CASSWTGRWDTEAFF.